This TCR beta chain came from a study of blood T cell repertoires in COVID-19. Study as a whole: Acute and convalescent COVID-19 specimens originated in the United States, Italy and Spain.

In the original analysis: Amplifying reference gene primers gave estimates of nucleated cell counts. TCRdb's table, derived via immunoSEQ multiplex PCR, lists solely in-frame clones and lacks some. The V and J calls and the clone size are those of that table, but D and trimming were determined from the DNA. In the table there are 220,000 or so clones, approximately 83% of which are singletons. V trimming: 2 bases; J trimming: 1 base; junction bases outside the gene matches: 2. Germline lookup yields CDR1 KGHDR and CDR2 SFDVKD. This CDR3 region has 17 residues. Sequenced input: peripheral blood. This clonotype was obtained from a woman aged 30 to 39 who had recovered from COVID-19. The chain recombines TRBV24-1 with TRBJ2-1, with 12 positions matching TRBD2. CDR3 residues: CATSDSLAGGSYNEQFF. CDR3 bases: TGTGCCACCAGTGATTCACTAGCGGGGGGTTCCTACAATGAGCAGTTCTTC.